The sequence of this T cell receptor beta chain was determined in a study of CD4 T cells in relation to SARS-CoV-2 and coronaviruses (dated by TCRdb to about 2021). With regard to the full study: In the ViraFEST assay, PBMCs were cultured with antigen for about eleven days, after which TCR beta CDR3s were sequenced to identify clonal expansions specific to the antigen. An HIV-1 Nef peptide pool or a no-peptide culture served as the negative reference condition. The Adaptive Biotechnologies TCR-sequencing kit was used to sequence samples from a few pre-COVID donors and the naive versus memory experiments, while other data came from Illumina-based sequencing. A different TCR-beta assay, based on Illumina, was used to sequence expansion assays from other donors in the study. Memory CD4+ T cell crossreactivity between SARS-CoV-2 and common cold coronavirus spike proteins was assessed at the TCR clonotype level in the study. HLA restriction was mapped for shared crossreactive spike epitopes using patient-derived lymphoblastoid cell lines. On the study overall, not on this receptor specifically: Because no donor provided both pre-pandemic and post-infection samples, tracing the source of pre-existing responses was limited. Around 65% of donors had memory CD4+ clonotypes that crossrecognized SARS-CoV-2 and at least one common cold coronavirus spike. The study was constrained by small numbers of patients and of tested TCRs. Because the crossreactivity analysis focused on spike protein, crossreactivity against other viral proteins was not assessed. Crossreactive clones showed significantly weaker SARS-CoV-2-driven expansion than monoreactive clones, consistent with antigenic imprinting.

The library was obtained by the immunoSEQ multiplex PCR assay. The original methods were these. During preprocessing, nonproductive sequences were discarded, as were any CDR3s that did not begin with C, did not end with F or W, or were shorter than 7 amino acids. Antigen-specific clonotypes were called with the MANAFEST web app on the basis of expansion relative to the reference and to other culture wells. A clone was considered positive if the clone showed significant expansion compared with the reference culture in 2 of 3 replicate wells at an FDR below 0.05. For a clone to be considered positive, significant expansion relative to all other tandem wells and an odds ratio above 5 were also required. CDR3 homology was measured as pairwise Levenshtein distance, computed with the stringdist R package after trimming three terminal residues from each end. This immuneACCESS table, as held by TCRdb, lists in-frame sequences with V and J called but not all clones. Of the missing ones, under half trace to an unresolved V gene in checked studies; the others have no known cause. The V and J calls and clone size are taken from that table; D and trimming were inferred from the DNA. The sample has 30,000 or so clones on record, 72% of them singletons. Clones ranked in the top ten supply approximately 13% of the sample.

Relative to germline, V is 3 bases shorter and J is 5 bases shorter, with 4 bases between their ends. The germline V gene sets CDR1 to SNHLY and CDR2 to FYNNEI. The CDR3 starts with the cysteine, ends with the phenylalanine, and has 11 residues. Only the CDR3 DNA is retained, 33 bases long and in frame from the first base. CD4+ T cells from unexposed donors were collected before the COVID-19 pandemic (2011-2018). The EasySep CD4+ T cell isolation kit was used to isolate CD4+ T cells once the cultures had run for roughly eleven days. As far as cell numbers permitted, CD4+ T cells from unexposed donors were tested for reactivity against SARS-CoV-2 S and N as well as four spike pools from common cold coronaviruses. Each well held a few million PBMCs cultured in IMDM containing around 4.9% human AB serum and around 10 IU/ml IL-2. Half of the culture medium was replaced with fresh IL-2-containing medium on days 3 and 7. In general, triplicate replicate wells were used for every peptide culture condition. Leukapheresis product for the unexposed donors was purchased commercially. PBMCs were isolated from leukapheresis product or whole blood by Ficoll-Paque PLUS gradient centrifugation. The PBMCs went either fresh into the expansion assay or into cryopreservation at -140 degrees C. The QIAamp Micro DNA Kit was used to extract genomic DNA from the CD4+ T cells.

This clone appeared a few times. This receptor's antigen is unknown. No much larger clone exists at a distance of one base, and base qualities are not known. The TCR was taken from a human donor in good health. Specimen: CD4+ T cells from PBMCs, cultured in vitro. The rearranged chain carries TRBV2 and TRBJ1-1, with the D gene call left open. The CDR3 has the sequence CASSEGTEAFF. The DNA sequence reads TGTGCCAGCAGTGAGGGGACTGAAGCTTTCTTT.